One and the same sample provided the 30 T cell receptor beta chains below, sequenced in a study of response to subunit inactivated influenza vaccine. TCRdb reanalysed the RT-PCR reads using MiXCR and keeps one entry per CDR3 protein. Altogether some 600,000 distinct CDR3 sequences are present, 11% to 15% being singletons, with the ten largest covering 6.5% to 8%. Source: PBMCs from blood, taken 14 to 15 days before vaccination. Source of these receptors: a man aged 45-65 years who received an inactivated influenza vaccine.

The rearrangement joins TRBV7-9 to TRBJ2-1; TRBD1 matches at 7 bases. The CDR3 is 13 residues long. Germline CDR1 reads SEHNR; CDR2 reads FQNEAQ (reference sequence). The V segment lost 5 bases and the J segment 7 bases; nucleotides outside the gene matches: 5. CDR3 amino acids: CASSRLTGNEQFF. The CDR3 coding sequence is TGTGCCAGCAGCCGATTGACAGGGAATGAGCAGTTCTTC.

The gene calls are TRBV20-1 and TRBJ2-5; TRBD1 matches at 9 bases. Germline V lookup: CDR1 DFQATT, CDR2 SNEGSKA (reference sequence). The CDR3 consists of 14 residues. Losses at the gene ends were 6 bases for V and 1 base for J; bases not matched to a gene: 6. The CDR3 sequence: CSAPGQGFQETQYF. CDR3 DNA sequence: TGCAGTGCCCCGGGACAGGGCTTCCAAGAGACCCAGTACTTC.

This clonotype showed up just a few times. CDR3 coding DNA: TGCAGTGCTAGAGCCCCGCCGAGCTCTGGGGCCAACGTCCTGACTTTC. Amino acids: CSARAPPSSGANVLTF. J is TRBJ2-6 and V is TRBV20-1; no clear D. CDR1 is DFQATT, CDR2 SNEGSKA, per germline (reference sequence). The CDR3 has 16 amino acids. V was clipped by 1 base and J by 0 bases, with 10 bases between them.

At least ten counts were recorded for this clonotype. V usage is TRBV15 and J usage is TRBJ1-2; D might be TRBD1 (6 bases). Trimming took 0 bases from V and 4 from J, leaving 18 bases between them. Germline values: CDR1 LNHNV, CDR2 YYDKDF (reference sequence). The CDR3 has 17 amino acids. The CDR3 DNA reads as TGTGCCACCAGCAGAGATCTATGGGGGGCGGAAAGCTATGGCTACACCTTC. It specifies CATSRDLWGAESYGYTF. Drawing the rest from reference TRBV15 and TRBJ1-2, the complete variable domain is DAMVIQNPRYQVTQFGKPVTLSCSQTLNHNVMYWYQQKSSQAPKLLFHYYDKDFNNEADTPDNFQSRRPNTSFCFLDIRSPGLGDTAMYLCATSRDLWGAESYGYTFGSGTRLTVV.

This clonotype was picked up a small number of times. The genes are TRBV7-8 and TRBJ1-1, with D possibly being TRBD1 (6 bases). Germline V CDR1 and CDR2: SGHVS, FQNEAQ. Trimming removed 4 bases at V and 1 base at J, with 13 bases between. This CDR3 contains 15 residues. CDR3 in DNA: TGTGCCAGCAGCTCCCAGGGGATAGGGAACACTGAAGCTTTCTTT. This sequence encodes CASSSQGIGNTEAFF.

The chain employs TRBV4-3 and TRBJ2-7; the match to TRBD1 covers 7 bases. CDR1 is LGHNA, CDR2 YSLEER, per germline. The junction had 5 bases not matched to a gene; V was cut back by 1 base and J by 2 bases. This CDR3 is 15 amino acids long. For the CDR3, the DNA is TGCGCCAGCAGCCAAGGGTACAGGGGAACCTACGAGCAGTACTTC. It is translated as CASSQGYRGTYEQYF.

V is TRBV18 and J is TRBJ1-6; maybe TRBD1 (6 bases). The length of the CDR3 is 16 residues. The V and J ends lost 5 bases and 6 bases respectively, with 17 bases between them. Germline V CDR1 and CDR2: KGHSH, LQKENI. The CDR3 loop reads CASSGGAGGRNSPLHF. The CDR3 coding sequence is TGTGCCAGCTCAGGGGGCGCGGGCGGCCGTAATTCACCCCTCCACTTT. The full variable domain, completed using reference TRBV18 and TRBJ1-6, is NAGVMQNPRHLVRRRGQEARLRCSPMKGHSHVYWYRQLPEEGLKFMVYLQKENIIDESGMPKERFSAEFPKEGPSILRIQQVVRGDSAAYFCASSGGAGGRNSPLHFGNGTRLTVT.

The chain combines TRBV11-3 with TRBJ2-2; 8 nucleotides line up with TRBD1. Per the germline V gene, CDR1 is SGHNT and CDR2 is YENEEA. V shed 5 bases and J 4 bases; nucleotides not matched to a gene: 9. This CDR3 spans 16 amino acids. In DNA form, the CDR3 reads TGTGCCAGCAGCGCGGACAGGGTTTCGGGCACCGGGGAGCTGTTTTTT. Amino acids: CASSADRVSGTGELFF.

The chain joins TRBV20-1 to TRBJ2-7; a weak D match, TRBD2 (6 bases). The CDR3 loop spans 15 amino acids. The V and J ends lost 0 bases and 2 bases respectively, with 14 bases between them. Germline V CDR1 and CDR2: DFQATT, SNEGSKA (reference sequence). CDR3 loop: CSARDPGRSPYEQYF. The CDR3 DNA is TGCAGTGCTAGAGACCCGGGGAGGTCACCCTACGAGCAGTACTTC.

This clonotype was seen a handful of times. The rearrangement uses TRBV4-3 and TRBJ2-7, with 7 bases lining up with TRBD2. From germline, CDR1 is LGHNA and CDR2 YSLEER. The J segment lost 4 bases and the V segment lost 3 bases, leaving 3 bases of the junction unmatched. This CDR3 has 13 residues. CDR3 nucleotides: TGCGCCAGCAGCCAGCAACTAGCGTACGAGCAGTACTTC. Protein product: CASSQQLAYEQYF.

This clonotype has a handful of counts. The gene calls are TRBV4-2 and TRBJ2-1; 9 nucleotides line up with TRBD2. Germline V gene sequence: CDR1 LGHNA, CDR2 YNFKEQ. The CDR3 is 15 amino acids. The V and J ends lost 3 bases and 4 bases, in that order; junction bases with no gene match: 4. CDR3: CASSQGLAKYNEQFF. The CDR3 coding sequence is TGTGCCAGCAGCCAGGGACTAGCTAAGTACAATGAGCAGTTCTTC.

Ten or more counts support this clonotype. DNA for the CDR3: TGTGCCAGCAGCTTAGGGGCTACTAATGAGCAGTTCTTC. This gives the protein CASSLGATNEQFF. The rearrangement links TRBV7-2 to TRBJ2-1; D unclear. Germline values: CDR1 SGHTA, CDR2 FQGNSA. V dropped 1 base and J dropped 7 bases, with 8 bases sitting between them. The CDR3 sequence is 13 residues long.

This clonotype was seen ten or more times. The J gene is TRBJ2-2, the V gene TRBV5-1, with a tentative D call TRBD2 (5 bases). Germline CDR1 and CDR2: SGHRS and YFSETQ. This CDR3 spans 17 amino acids. The V end was cut by 1 base, the J end by 6 bases, with 19 bases between. Here the CDR3 reads CASSLTGSPGISGELFF. In DNA form, the CDR3 reads TGCGCCAGCAGCTTGACCGGGTCCCCGGGGATTTCCGGGGAGCTGTTTTTT.

This clonotype came up many times. J is TRBJ1-2 and V is TRBV7-2; possibly TRBD1 for D (6 bases). Trimming stripped 1 base from V and 4 bases from J, with 16 bases between. CDR1 is SGHTA, CDR2 FQGNSA, per germline. The CDR3 extends over 16 amino acids. The CDR3 loop is CASSLEPGVSGYGYTF. DNA for the CDR3: TGTGCCAGCAGCTTAGAACCAGGGGTGAGCGGCTATGGCTACACCTTC.

This clonotype was seen at least ten times. This chain joins TRBV20-1 and TRBJ2-2, with a possible D match to TRBD1 (5 bases). Germline V CDR1 and CDR2: DFQATT, SNEGSKA (reference sequence). Trimming took off 4 bases at V and 7 bases at J, with 13 bases between the two ends. The CDR3 loop spans 13 amino acids. This chain's CDR3 is CSAISRAGGELFF. The CDR3 nucleotides read TGCAGTGCTATAAGCAGGGCCGGCGGGGAGCTGTTTTTT.

This clonotype was counted a few times. The chain couples TRBV20-1 to TRBJ1-5, with 7 bases that match TRBD1. Per the germline V gene, CDR1 is DFQATT and CDR2 is SNEGSKA (reference sequence). The CDR3 is 15 residues long. J was trimmed by 6 bases and V by 1 base; bases with no gene match: 9. This chain's CDR3 is CSARGAGTGAQPQHF. CDR3 nucleotide sequence: TGCAGTGCTAGAGGGGCGGGAACAGGGGCTCAGCCCCAGCATTTT.

This clonotype was picked up a small number of times. Here the CDR3 reads CASSLAGTSGSGEDTQYF. CDR3 bases: TGTGCCAGCAGCTTAGCCGGGACTAGCGGGAGTGGGGAAGATACGCAGTATTTT. V usage is TRBV7-3 and J usage is TRBJ2-3; 14 bases are a match to TRBD2. J gave up 5 bases and V 2 bases, and 9 bases lay outside the gene matches. CDR1 is SGHTA, CDR2 FQGTGA, per germline. This CDR3 comprises 18 residues.

This clonotype was counted only a few times. This chain links TRBV18 with TRBJ2-5, with D hard to call. Germline V gene data show CDR1 as KGHSH and CDR2 as LQKENI. Deletions cut 0 bases from V and 1 base from J, with 24 bases between. The CDR3 runs 20 residues. CDR3 bases: TGTGCCAGCTCACCACCACGCAGGCTAGGACCATTCCCTTTCCAAGAGACCCAGTACTTC. It is translated as CASSPPRRLGPFPFQETQYF. Combining the CDR3 with reference TRBV18 and TRBJ2-5 gives the whole variable domain NAGVMQNPRHLVRRRGQEARLRCSPMKGHSHVYWYRQLPEEGLKFMVYLQKENIIDESGMPKERFSAEFPKEGPSILRIQQVVRGDSAAYFCASSPPRRLGPFPFQETQYFGPGTRLLVL.

This clonotype was detected a few times. V and J are TRBV20-1 and TRBJ2-1; 7 bases match TRBD1. V shed 0 bases, J shed 3 bases, and the junction held 8 bases outside the gene matches. Germline V lookup: CDR1 DFQATT, CDR2 SNEGSKA (reference sequence). The CDR3 is 16 residues long. The CDR3 protein is CSARDVRQGSYNEQFF. The CDR3 region has the DNA TGCAGTGCTAGAGATGTTCGACAGGGTAGCTACAATGAGCAGTTCTTC.

This clonotype has only a few counts. The chain links TRBV29-1 to TRBJ1-1, with D possibly being TRBD1 (5 bases). CDR1 is SQVTM, CDR2 ANQGSEA, per germline. CDR3 length: 13 amino acids. V lost 7 bases, J lost 6 bases, and 18 bases lay in between. The CDR3 region has the DNA TGCAGCGCCGGCGGATTCCAGGGCTCTGAAGCTTTCTTT. This gives the protein CSAGGFQGSEAFF.

The rearrangement joins TRBV4-3 to TRBJ2-6; D call uncertain. This CDR3 has 15 amino acids. CDR1 is LGHNA and CDR2 is YSLEER in the germline V gene. V dropped 6 bases and J dropped 0 bases, with 9 bases sitting between them. In DNA, the CDR3 is TGCGCCAGCAGGTCTGCGCTCTCTGGGGCCAACGTCCTGACTTTC. Translation: CASRSALSGANVLTF.

The rearrangement joins TRBV7-9 to TRBJ1-1; 9 bases align to TRBD1. The CDR3 extends over 15 amino acids. Germline CDR1 and CDR2: SEHNR and FQNEAQ (reference sequence). The trim removed 5 bases at V and 3 bases at J, leaving 7 bases unmatched. CDR3 in DNA: TGTGCCAGCAGCCCACGGGACAGGGCGTACACTGAAGCTTTCTTT. Its protein product is CASSPRDRAYTEAFF.

This clonotype was observed a few times. J is TRBJ2-3 and V is TRBV10-3; TRBD1 aligns across 7 bases. Germline lookup yields CDR1 ENHRY and CDR2 SYGVKD. This CDR3 contains 14 residues. Unmatched junction bases numbered 3, after V lost 6 bases and J lost 0 bases. The CDR3 DNA reads as TGTGCCATCAGGGACAGGCTTAGCACAGATACGCAGTATTTT. This codes for CAIRDRLSTDTQYF.

The V and J genes are TRBV4-1 and TRBJ2-7; 8 nucleotides align to TRBD2. The CDR3 covers 17 residues. The germline gives CDR1 MGHRA, CDR2 YSYEKL. V lost 0 bases and J lost 2; bases outside the gene matches: 9. The CDR3 here is CASSQERGASGPYEQYF. CDR3 in DNA: TGCGCCAGCAGCCAAGAGAGGGGGGCTAGCGGGCCCTACGAGCAGTACTTC.

This clonotype turned up a few times. This sequence joins TRBV4-3 and TRBJ2-2; no clear D gene. This CDR3 has 14 residues. Germline CDR1 reads LGHNA; CDR2 reads YSLEER. V was clipped by 6 bases and J by 2 bases, with 10 bases between them. The CDR3 reads CASRFQLNTGELFF. CDR3 bases: TGCGCCAGCAGGTTTCAGCTAAACACCGGGGAGCTGTTTTTT.

This clonotype has a handful of counts. The V gene is TRBV4-3, the J gene TRBJ2-7; the D is unclear. The CDR3 sequence is 15 residues long. Germline V gene sequence: CDR1 LGHNA, CDR2 YSLEER. V was pared by 1 base and J by 4 bases, with 14 bases between. CDR3 sequence (DNA): TGCGCCAGCAGCCAAGGGCTCGTTAGTACTTACGAGCAGTACTTC. Protein: CASSQGLVSTYEQYF.

This clonotype was seen only a few times. The J gene is TRBJ2-7, the V gene TRBV5-1; weak D call: TRBD1 (6 bases). Germline V gene data show CDR1 as SGHRS and CDR2 as YFSETQ. This CDR3 comprises 13 residues. V was clipped by 6 bases and J by 2 bases, with 12 bases between them. Here the CDR3 reads CASTSGAPYEQYF. The CDR3 nucleotides are TGCGCCAGCACATCAGGGGCCCCCTACGAGCAGTACTTC. Looking up the rest from reference TRBV5-1 and TRBJ2-7 gives the full variable domain: KAGVTQTPRYLIKTRGQQVTLSCSPISGHRSVSWYQQTPGQGLQFLFEYFSETQRNKGNFPGRFSGRQFSNSRSEMNVSTLELGDSALYLCASTSGAPYEQYFGPGTRLTVT.

V gene TRBV6-2 or TRBV6-3 combines with J gene TRBJ2-2; 7 bases match TRBD1. The V gene end was trimmed by 8 bases and the J gene end by 1 base; junction bases not matched to a gene: 4. Germline CDR1 and CDR2: MNHEY and SVGEGT. The CDR3 extends over 14 amino acids. CDR3 DNA: TGTGCCAGCGTACAGGGGTGGAACACCGGGGAGCTGTTTTTT. Protein sequence: CASVQGWNTGELFF.

This clonotype was counted between two and nine times. V is TRBV30 and J is TRBJ2-6; D remains ambiguous. CDR1 GTSNPN and CDR2 SVGIG come from the germline V gene (reference sequence). The CDR3 has 17 amino acids. Between the trimmed V and J ends, which lost 2 bases and 0 bases, there was a span of 14 bases. CDR3 region: CAWSKYFTSSGANVLTF. The CDR3 DNA sequence: TGTGCCTGGAGTAAATACTTCACAAGCTCTGGGGCCAACGTCCTGACTTTC.

This CDR3 reads CASSDPRATNTEAFF. The CDR3 DNA sequence: TGTGCCAGCAGTGATCCCCGGGCCACGAACACTGAAGCTTTCTTT. The chain employs TRBV2 and TRBJ1-1; D gene unclear. The CDR3 consists of 15 residues. Per germline, CDR1 SNHLY and CDR2 FYNNEI. Trimming left V 3 bases short and J 1 base short, with 12 bases between.